This T cell receptor (beta chain) was sequenced in a study of T-cell reconstitution after alpha-beta-depleted transplantation in children. Points from the study as a whole: Several patients had high TCRbeta diversity at day 60; it came from surviving recipient T cells and thymic progenitors. By about two months after transplant, alpha-beta T cells reportedly arose from several hundred graft clones that had expanded.

The table lists this clonotype with many counts. The antigen is unknown. This CDR3 spans 14 amino acids. V was clipped by 11 bases and J by 4 bases, with 18 bases between them. Germline-derived CDR1 and CDR2 are ENHRY and SYGVKD. The TCRbeta library was prepared with unique molecular identifiers. TCRdb fed the PCR reads into MiXCR, producing one record per CDR3 protein. There are some 200,000 distinct CDR3 sequences in the sample; 5.5% to 7% occur only once, and approximately 6% lies in the top ten. This specimen was PBMCs, taken before TCRalphabeta/CD19-depleted stem cell transplant. The chain combines TRBV10-3 with TRBJ2-1; D is unclear. This clonotype originated in a boy aged 2 to 10 with acute lymphoblastic leukemia, due to receive a stem cell transplant. This CDR3 reads CASTEDERYNEQFF. CDR3 bases: TGTGCCTCCACTGAAGACGAACGATACAATGAGCAGTTCTTC.